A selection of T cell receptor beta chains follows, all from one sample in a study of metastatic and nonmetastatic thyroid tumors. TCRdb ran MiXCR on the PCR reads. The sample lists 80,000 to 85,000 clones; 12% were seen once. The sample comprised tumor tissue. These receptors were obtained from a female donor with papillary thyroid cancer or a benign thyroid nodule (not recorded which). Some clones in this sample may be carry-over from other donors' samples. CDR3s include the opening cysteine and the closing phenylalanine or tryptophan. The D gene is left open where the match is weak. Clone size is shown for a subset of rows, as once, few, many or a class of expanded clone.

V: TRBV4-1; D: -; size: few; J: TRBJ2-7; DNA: TGCGCCAGCAGCCAAGATGTTTGGGACAAAATTGCCACCCGAACCTACGAGCAGTACTTC; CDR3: CASSQDVWDKIATRTYEQYF
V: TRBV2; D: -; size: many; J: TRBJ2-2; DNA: TGTGCCAGCAGGGGGACCCTGAACACCGGGGAGCTGTTTTTT; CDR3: CASRGTLNTGELFF
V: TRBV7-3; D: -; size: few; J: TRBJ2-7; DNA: TGTGCCAGCAGCTCCGGGGGGCGGCGAGAAAAGCAGTACTTC; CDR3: CASSSGGRREKQYF
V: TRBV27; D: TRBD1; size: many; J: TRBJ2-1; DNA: TGTGCCAGCAGTTTCTCGACAGGGGCCTACAATGAGCAGTTCTTC; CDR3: CASSFSTGAYNEQFF
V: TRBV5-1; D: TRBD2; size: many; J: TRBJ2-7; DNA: TGCGCCAGCAGCCACCGGACTAGCGGGAGCTCCTACGAGCAGTACTTC; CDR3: CASSHRTSGSSYEQYF
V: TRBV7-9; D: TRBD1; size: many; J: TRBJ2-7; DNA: TGTGCCAGCAGCCGGACAGGGGTCGCCTACGAGCAGTACTTC; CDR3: CASSRTGVAYEQYF
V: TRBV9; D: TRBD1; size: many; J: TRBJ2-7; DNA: TGTGCCAGCAGCGTAGGGACAGGGAGGATTTACGAGCAGTACTTC; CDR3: CASSVGTGRIYEQYF
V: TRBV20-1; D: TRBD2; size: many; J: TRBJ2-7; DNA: TGCAGTGCCACCGGACTAGCAACACACGAGCAGTACTTC; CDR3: CSATGLATHEQYF
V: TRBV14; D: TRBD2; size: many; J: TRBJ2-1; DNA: TGTGCCAGCAGCCCCTCCGGGACTAGCTGGGCAAGTGAGCAGTTCTTC; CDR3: CASSPSGTSWASEQFF
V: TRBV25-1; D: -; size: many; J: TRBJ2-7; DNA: TGTGCCAGCAGTGAATTTGGCGGCGGCTCCTACGAGCAGTACTTC; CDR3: CASSEFGGGSYEQYF
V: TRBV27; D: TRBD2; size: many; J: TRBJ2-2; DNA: TGTGCCAGCAGTTCGGTAGCGGGAGTCTCGGGGGAGCTGTTTTTT; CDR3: CASSSVAGVSGELFF
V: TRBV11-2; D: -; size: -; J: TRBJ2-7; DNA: TGTGCCGGCAGCCCAAGAGAGGGGCTTCTCTACGAGCAGTACTTC; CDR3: CAGSPREGLLYEQYF
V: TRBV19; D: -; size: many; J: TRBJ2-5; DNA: TGTGCCAGTAGTATAGGCAGAGGGGACTCAGAGACCCAGTACTTC; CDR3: CASSIGRGDSETQYF
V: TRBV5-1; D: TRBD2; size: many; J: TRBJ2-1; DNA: TGCGCCAGCAGCTTGTTAGCGGGAGTGTACAATGAGCAGTTCTTC; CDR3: CASSLLAGVYNEQFF
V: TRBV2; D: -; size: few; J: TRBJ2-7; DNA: TGTGCCAGCAGTGAACTGGGTTCGGGGCAGTACTTC; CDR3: CASSELGSGQYF
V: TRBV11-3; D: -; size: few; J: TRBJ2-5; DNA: TGTGCCAGCAGCTCAAGCTTCAAAGAGACCCAGTACTTC; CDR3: CASSSSFKETQYF
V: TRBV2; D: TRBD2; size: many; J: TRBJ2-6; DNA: TGTGCCAGCAGATACGGGGGGAGCTCTGGGGCCAACGTCCTGACTTTC; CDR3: CASRYGGSSGANVLTF
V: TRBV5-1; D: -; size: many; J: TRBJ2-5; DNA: TGCGCCAGCAGCCAGGAGGTTGAGACCCAGTACTTC; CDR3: CASSQEVETQYF
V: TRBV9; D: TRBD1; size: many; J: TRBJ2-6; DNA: TGTGCCAGCAGAGACAGGGCGGACTCTGGGGCCAACGTCCTGACTTTC; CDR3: CASRDRADSGANVLTF
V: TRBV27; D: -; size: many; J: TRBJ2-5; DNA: TGTGCCAGCAGTTTAGTGGCCTCGGAGACCCAGTACTTC; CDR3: CASSLVASETQYF
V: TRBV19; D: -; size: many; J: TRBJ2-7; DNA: TGTGCCAGTAAGGCCGCCCCGGAGGGGAGCTCCTACGAGCAGTACTTC; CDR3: CASKAAPEGSSYEQYF
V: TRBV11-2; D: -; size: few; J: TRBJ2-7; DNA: TGTGCCAGCAGCTCAAGGTCAGCTGGCTACGAGCAGTACTTC; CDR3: CASSSRSAGYEQYF
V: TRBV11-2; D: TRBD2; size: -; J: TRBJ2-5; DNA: TGTGCCAGCAGCTTAGTGGCGGGGGGATTGGAGACCCAGTACTTC; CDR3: CASSLVAGGLETQYF
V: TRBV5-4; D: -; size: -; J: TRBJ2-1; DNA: TGTGCCAGCATCTTGGTGACAGGGCGGGGCAATGAGCAGTTCTTC; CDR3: CASILVTGRGNEQFF
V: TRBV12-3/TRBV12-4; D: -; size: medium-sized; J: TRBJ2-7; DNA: TGTGCCAGCAGCCCTGATGACGGGGCCTACGAGCAGTACTTC; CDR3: CASSPDDGAYEQYF
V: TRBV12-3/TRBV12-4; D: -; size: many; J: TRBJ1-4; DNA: TGTGCCAGCAGTGCCTCCAATGAAAAACTGTTTTTT; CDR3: CASSASNEKLFF
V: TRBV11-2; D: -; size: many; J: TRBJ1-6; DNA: TGTGCCAGCAGCATAAGTGAGTCCTCACCCCTCCACTTT; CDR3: CASSISESSPLHF
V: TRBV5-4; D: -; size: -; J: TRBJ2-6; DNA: TGTGCCAGCAGCTTCGGGGGTGGGGGTACTGGGGCCAACGTCCTGACTTTC; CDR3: CASSFGGGGTGANVLTF
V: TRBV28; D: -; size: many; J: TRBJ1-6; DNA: TGTGCCAGCAGTTTATTCAGGGATTCACCCCTCCACTTT; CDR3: CASSLFRDSPLHF
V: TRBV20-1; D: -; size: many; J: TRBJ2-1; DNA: TGCAGTGCCAGTACTTGGACAGATAACTACAATGAGCAGTTCTTC; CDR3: CSASTWTDNYNEQFF
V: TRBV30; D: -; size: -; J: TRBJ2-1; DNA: TGTGCCTGGAGTGTATACGAGCAGTTCTTC; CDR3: CAWSVYEQFF
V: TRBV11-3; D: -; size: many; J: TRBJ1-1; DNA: TGTGCCAGCAGCTTAGTTCCCACTGAAGCTTTCTTT; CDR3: CASSLVPTEAFF
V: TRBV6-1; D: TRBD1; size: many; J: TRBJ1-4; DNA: TGTGCCAGCAGTTCGGACAGGTCCCATGAAAAACTGTTTTTT; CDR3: CASSSDRSHEKLFF
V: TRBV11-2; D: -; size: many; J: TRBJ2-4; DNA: TGTGCCAGCAGCTTACTCCGGACAGCCTTAGCCAAAAACATTCAGTACTTC; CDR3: CASSLLRTALAKNIQYF
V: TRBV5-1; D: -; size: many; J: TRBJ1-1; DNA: TGCGCCAGCAGCTTGGGTTTTCGGTTGAACACTGAAGCTTTCTTT; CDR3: CASSLGFRLNTEAFF
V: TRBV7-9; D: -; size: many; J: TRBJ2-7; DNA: TGTGCCAGCAGCTATCAGGGGTACGAGCAGTACTTC; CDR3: CASSYQGYEQYF
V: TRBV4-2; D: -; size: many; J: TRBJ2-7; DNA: TGTGCCAGCAGCCAAACCGCGGACAGCTACGAGCAGTACTTC; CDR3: CASSQTADSYEQYF
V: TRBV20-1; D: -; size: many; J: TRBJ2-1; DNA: TGCAGTTCCGGGAGTCGGCCCTACAATGAGCAGTTCTTC; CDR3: CSSGSRPYNEQFF
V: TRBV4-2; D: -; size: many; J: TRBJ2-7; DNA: TGTGCCAGCAGCCCGACACCTTACTACGAGCAGTACTTC; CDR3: CASSPTPYYEQYF
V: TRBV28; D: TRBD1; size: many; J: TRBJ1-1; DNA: TGTGCCAGCGGGACAGGGGGCACTGAAGCTTTCTTT; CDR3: CASGTGGTEAFF
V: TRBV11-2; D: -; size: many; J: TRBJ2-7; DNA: TGTGCCAGCAGCTTAGATCGGCCAGCCCCCCTTCCCTACGAGCAGTACTTC; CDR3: CASSLDRPAPLPYEQYF
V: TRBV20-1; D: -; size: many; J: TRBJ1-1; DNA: TGCAGTGCTAGAAGACCCGACCCTGGGGCTGAAGCTTTCTTT; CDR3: CSARRPDPGAEAFF
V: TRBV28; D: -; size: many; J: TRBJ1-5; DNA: TGTGCCAGCAGTCCACAGGGAAGGGGCAATCAGCCCCAGCATTTT; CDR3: CASSPQGRGNQPQHF
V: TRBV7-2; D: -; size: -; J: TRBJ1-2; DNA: TGTGCCAGCAGCTTAGGCAAGGGTAGGGCCTTCTATGGCTACACCTTC; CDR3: CASSLGKGRAFYGYTF
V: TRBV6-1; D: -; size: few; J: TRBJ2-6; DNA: TGTGCCAGCAGTCGTCCCGACGGACGCCCAGGGGCCAACGTCCTGACTTTC; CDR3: CASSRPDGRPGANVLTF
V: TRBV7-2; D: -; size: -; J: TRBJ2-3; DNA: TGTGCCAGCAGACAACGGTCGGGAGCGGGCGATACGCAGTATTTT; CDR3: CASRQRSGAGDTQYF
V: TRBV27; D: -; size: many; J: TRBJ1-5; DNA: TGTGCCAGCAGTTTATCGGAGGGCCGCAATCAGCCCCAGCATTTT; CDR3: CASSLSEGRNQPQHF
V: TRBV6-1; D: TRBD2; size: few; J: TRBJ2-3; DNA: TGTGCCAGCGCCCTAGTGGGCGGGAGTAGAACAGATACGCAGTATTTT; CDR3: CASALVGGSRTDTQYF